The 9 T cell receptor beta chains below were found in one sample sequenced in a study of T-cell memory formation after mild COVID-19. TCRdb re-called the 5' RACE reads with MiXCR, one entry per CDR3 protein. The data contain tens of thousands of distinct CDR3 sequences, about 13% of them singletons. Sequenced material: PBMCs or a T cell subset sorted from them (not recorded which). All receptors derive from an adult woman who had mild COVID-19 (a few samples of this study predate the infection). Cell type and time point are not known.

The gene calls are TRBV27 and TRBJ1-5; D not resolved. CDR1 and CDR2 from the germline V gene are MNHEY and SMNVEV (reference sequence). The CDR3 runs to 13 residues. V lost 8 bases and J lost 6, with 14 bases in between. CDR3 region: CASRGLLSQPQHF. The CDR3 DNA is TGTGCCAGCCGTGGACTGCTTAGTCAGCCCCAGCATTTT.

The table lists this clonotype with a few counts. The rearrangement uses TRBV15 and TRBJ2-3; D remains ambiguous. This CDR3 has 15 amino acids. The germline gives CDR1 LNHNV, CDR2 YYDKDF (reference sequence). Trimming removed 6 bases from V and 2 bases from J, with 15 bases in between. The CDR3 DNA follows: TGTGCCACCAGGCCGGATGGTCTCAACACAGATACGCAGTATTTT. Translated: CATRPDGLNTDTQYF.

The rearrangement links TRBV30 to TRBJ2-1, with 8 bases lining up with TRBD2. CDR1 GTSNPN and CDR2 SVGIG come from the germline V gene (reference sequence). Trimming at V came to 6 bases and at J to 8 bases, leaving 9 bases not matched to a gene. This CDR3 spans 13 amino acids. The CDR3 spells CACQSGRKDEQFF. DNA for the CDR3: TGTGCCTGCCAGAGCGGGAGAAAGGATGAGCAGTTCTTC.

The table lists this clonotype with a few counts. V is TRBV29-1 and J is TRBJ1-1; weak D call: TRBD1 (6 bases). Trimming left V 5 bases short and J 5 bases short, with 9 bases between. The length of the CDR3 is 11 residues. Germline CDR1 reads SQVTM; CDR2 reads ANQGSEA. CDR3 residues: CSVLQGTEAFF. The CDR3 nucleotides are TGCAGCGTTTTACAGGGAACTGAAGCTTTCTTT.

The DNA for the CDR3 is TGTGCCAGCAGCTTGGGGGGGTTCGGACAGGGGAACACTGAAGCTTTCTTT. Translation gives CASSLGGFGQGNTEAFF. The chain carries TRBV5-6 and TRBJ1-1; 8 bases match TRBD1. Germline CDR1 SGHDT, CDR2 YYEEEE. This CDR3 has 17 amino acids. V was pared by 0 bases and J by 1 base, with 8 bases of the junction left unmatched.

This clonotype was seen at least ten times. The chain employs TRBV30 and TRBJ2-7, with D maybe TRBD1 (5 bases). The germline V gene has CDR1 GTSNPN and CDR2 SVGIG (reference sequence). Trimming removed 5 bases at V and 4 bases at J, with 9 bases between. This CDR3 is built from 11 residues. CDR3 amino acids: CAWSQAYEQYF. The CDR3 DNA sequence: TGTGCCTGGTCACAGGCTTACGAGCAGTACTTC.

This clonotype showed up just a few times. The DNA for the CDR3 is TGCAGCGTCGCGTGGGGGGGCACAGATACGCAGTATTTT. This translates into CSVAWGGTDTQYF. The V gene is TRBV29-1, the J gene TRBJ2-3, with a possible D match to TRBD2 (6 bases). V was cut by 6 bases and J by 1 base, with 11 bases left in between. This CDR3 spans 13 amino acids. Germline CDR1 SQVTM, CDR2 ANQGSEA.

This clonotype came up a few times. The rearrangement joins TRBV7-2 to TRBJ1-2; D gene unclear. Germline V gene lookup returns CDR1 SGHTA and CDR2 FQGNSA. Trimming took off 1 base at V and 0 bases at J, with 12 bases between the two ends. The CDR3 covers 16 residues. This CDR3 reads CASSLVYPGTNYGYTF. The DNA of the CDR3 is TGTGCCAGCAGCTTAGTTTATCCCGGGACTAACTATGGCTACACCTTC.

The rearrangement joins TRBV7-9 to TRBJ2-1; no clear D. Trimming stripped 1 base from V and 0 bases from J, with 13 bases between. The CDR3 loop spans 17 amino acids. Germline lookup yields CDR1 SEHNR and CDR2 FQNEAQ (reference sequence). The CDR3 sequence is CASSLGPGGSSYNEQFF. In DNA form, the CDR3 reads TGTGCCAGCAGCTTAGGGCCCGGCGGAAGCTCCTACAATGAGCAGTTCTTC.